This TCR beta chain stems from a study of T cells after yellow fever vaccination. This clonotype came up a few times. Its antigen is undetermined. The ends lost 7 bases at V and 4 bases at J; junction bases unmatched: 12. The V gene's germline CDR1 is SGHRS and CDR2 YFSETQ. This CDR3 region has 15 residues. TCRdb passed the 5' RACE reads through MiXCR, listing each CDR3 protein once. The sample shows 200,000 to 300,000 distinct CDR3 sequences, roughly 13% of them seen only once. Study outcomes and limitations: FACS-sorted repertoires might harbor abundant contaminating clonotypes from the bulk population.

Source: CD4+ T cells sorted from PBMCs, taken 45 days after the yellow fever booster vaccination. The chain couples TRBV5-1 to TRBJ2-3, with 7 nucleotides matching TRBD2. The sequence derives from a man aged 25 to 45 who received the YFV17D yellow fever vaccine. The CDR3 DNA is TGCGCCAGCTCTTCAGGGAGGGGTAGAGCAGATACGCAGTATTTT. It is translated as CASSSGRGRADTQYF.